One TCR beta chain is described in this entry. Original analysis: Nucleated cell counts were estimated from reference gene primer amplification. The repertoire was sequenced with immunoSEQ multiplex PCR; TCRdb's copy has only in-frame clones and lacks some. The DNA gave D and trimming, while V, J and clone size come from that table. The sample lists about 400,000 clones; 85% to 90% were seen once. The data are from a study of blood T cell repertoires in COVID-19. Study-level background: Italy, Spain and the United States were the sources of the convalescent and acute COVID-19 samples. The cDNA or gDNA used as material had been derived from T cells, B-cell-depleted T cells, or PBMCs.

This CDR3 is 13 amino acids long. Trimming left V 6 bases short and J 2 bases short, with 10 bases between. The clonotype originates from a human donor in a cohort sampled during active COVID-19. The sample taken for sequencing was peripheral blood. This chain connects TRBV12-3 or TRBV12-4 to TRBJ1-1; weak D call: TRBD1 (6 bases). The CDR3 loop is CASRTTGNTEAFF. Here the CDR3 DNA reads TGTGCCAGCAGAACGACAGGAAACACTGAAGCTTTCTTT.